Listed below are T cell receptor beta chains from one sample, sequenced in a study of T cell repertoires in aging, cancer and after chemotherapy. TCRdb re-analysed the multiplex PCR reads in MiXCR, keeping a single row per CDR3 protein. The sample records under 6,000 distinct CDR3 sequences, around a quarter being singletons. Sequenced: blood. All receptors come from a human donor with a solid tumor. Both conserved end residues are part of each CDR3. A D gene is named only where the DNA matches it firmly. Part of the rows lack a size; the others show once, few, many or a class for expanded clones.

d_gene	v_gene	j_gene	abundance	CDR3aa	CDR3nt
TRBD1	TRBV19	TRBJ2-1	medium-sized	CVAGTGGGEQFF	TGTGTCGCCGGGACAGGGGGCGGTGAGCAGTTCTTC
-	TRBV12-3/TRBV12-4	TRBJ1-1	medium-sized	CASSSPSPEAFF	TGTGCCAGCAGTAGCCCGTCCCCAGAAGCTTTCTTT
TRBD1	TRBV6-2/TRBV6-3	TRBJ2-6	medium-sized	CASRTSPLGQGASGANVLTF	TGTGCCAGCAGAACCTCACCCCTGGGACAGGGGGCTTCTGGGGCCAACGTCCTGACTTTC
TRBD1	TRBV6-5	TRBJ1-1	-	CASSHGQGDTGAFF	TGTGCCAGCAGTCACGGACAGGGCGACACTGGAGCTTTCTTT
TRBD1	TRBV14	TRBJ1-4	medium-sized	CASSRQGDWEKLFF	TGTGCCAGCAGCCGACAGGGGGATTGGGAAAAACTGTTTTTT
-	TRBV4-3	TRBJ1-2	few	CASSQDPGGAAYGYTF	TGCGCCAGCAGCCAAGACCCGGGGGGGGCAGCGTATGGCTACACCTTC
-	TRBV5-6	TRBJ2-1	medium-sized	CASSSAETYNEQFF	TGTGCCAGCAGCTCAGCGGAAACCTACAATGAGCAGTTCTTC
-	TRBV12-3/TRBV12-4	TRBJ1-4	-	CASSAAGGRKGEKLFF	TGTGCCAGCAGTGCAGCCGGGGGAAGAAAGGGTGAAAAACTGTTTTTT
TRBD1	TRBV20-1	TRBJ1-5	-	CSARPAGQGNQPQHF	TGCAGTGCTAGACCCGCGGGACAGGGCAATCAGCCCCAGCATTTT
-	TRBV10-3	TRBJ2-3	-	CAIWGLGQGNTQYF	TGTGCCATCTGGGGACTAGGACAGGGCAATACGCAGTATTTT
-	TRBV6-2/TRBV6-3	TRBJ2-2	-	CASRSPDTGELFF	TGTGCCAGCAGAAGCCCGGACACCGGGGAGCTGTTTTTT